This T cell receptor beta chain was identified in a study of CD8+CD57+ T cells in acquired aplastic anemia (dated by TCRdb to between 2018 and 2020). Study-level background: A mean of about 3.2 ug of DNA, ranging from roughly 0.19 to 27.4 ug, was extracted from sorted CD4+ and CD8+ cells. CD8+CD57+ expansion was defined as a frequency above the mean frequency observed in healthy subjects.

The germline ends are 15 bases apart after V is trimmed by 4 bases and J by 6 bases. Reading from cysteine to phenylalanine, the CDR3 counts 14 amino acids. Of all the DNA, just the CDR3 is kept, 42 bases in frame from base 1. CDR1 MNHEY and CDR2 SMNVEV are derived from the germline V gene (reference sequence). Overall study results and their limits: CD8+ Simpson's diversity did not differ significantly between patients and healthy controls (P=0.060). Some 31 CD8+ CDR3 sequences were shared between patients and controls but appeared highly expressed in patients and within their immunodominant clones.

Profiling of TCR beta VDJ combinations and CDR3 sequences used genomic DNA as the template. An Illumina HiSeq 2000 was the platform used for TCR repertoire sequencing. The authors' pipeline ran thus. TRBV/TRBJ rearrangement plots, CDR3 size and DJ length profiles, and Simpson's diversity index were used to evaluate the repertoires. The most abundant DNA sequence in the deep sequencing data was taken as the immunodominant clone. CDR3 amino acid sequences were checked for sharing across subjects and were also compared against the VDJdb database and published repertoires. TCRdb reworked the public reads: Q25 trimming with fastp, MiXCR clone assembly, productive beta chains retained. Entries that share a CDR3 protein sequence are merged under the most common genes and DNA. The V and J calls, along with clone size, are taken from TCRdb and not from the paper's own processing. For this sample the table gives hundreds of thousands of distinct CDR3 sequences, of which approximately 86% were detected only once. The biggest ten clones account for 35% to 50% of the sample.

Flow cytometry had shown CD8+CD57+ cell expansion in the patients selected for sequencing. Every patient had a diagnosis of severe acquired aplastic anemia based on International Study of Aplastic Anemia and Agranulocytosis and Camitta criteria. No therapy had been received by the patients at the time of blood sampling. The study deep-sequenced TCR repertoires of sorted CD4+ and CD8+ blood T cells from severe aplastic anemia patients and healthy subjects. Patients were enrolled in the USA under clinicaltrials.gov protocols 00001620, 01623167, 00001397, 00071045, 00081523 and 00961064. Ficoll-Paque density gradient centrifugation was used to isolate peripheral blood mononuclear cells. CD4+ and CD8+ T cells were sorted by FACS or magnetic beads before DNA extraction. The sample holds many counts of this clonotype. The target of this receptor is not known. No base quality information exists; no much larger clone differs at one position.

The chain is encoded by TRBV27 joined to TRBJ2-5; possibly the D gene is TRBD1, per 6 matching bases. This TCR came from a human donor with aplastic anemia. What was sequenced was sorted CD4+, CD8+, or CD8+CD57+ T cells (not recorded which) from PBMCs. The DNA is TGTGCCAGCAGTTCAGGGGAGTCGGCCAAGACCCAGTACTTC. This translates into CASSSGESAKTQYF.